The 17 T cell receptor beta chains below come from one sample, sequenced in a study of blood T cell repertoires in COVID-19 (TCRdb year 2020). Library preparation employed the immunoSEQ multiplex PCR assay. Held by TCRdb, this immuneACCESS table contains in-frame sequences only and omits some clones. Under half of the omission traces to an unresolved V gene where checked; the cause of the rest is unknown. The sample yields approximately 49,000 clones; approximately 87% were counted once. The ten largest clones represent 4% of the sample. The sequenced material came from peripheral blood. The receptors were sampled from a man aged 50-59 years with acute or convalescent COVID-19.

The chain is built from TRBV12-2 and TRBJ1-2; TRBD1 is taken as the D call from the table, unchecked against the DNA. TRBV12-2 is designated a pseudogene. This CDR3 has 16 residues. The CDR3 region is CASRLFGDTRFYGYTF. The CDR3 bases are TGTGCAAGTCGCTTATTTGGGGACACGCGTTTTTATGGCTACACCTTC.

The chain carries TRBV5-4 and TRBJ1-5; D is ambiguous. Trimming stripped 1 base from V and 4 bases from J, with 6 bases between. The V gene's germline CDR1 is SGHNT and CDR2 YYREEE (reference sequence). The CDR3 loop spans 13 amino acids. Here the CDR3 reads CASSLNLNQPQHF. CDR3 DNA: TGTGCCAGCAGCTTGAACTTGAATCAGCCCCAGCATTTT.

A single count supports this clone. The chain joins TRBV28 to TRBJ2-7, with a weak D call TRBD2 (6 bases). The CDR3 is made up of 15 amino acids. In germline, CDR1 is MDHEN, CDR2 SYDVKM. V was pared by 3 bases and J by 3 bases, with 15 bases between. CDR3 region: CASSLVLEGFYEQYF. The CDR3 nucleotides read TGTGCCAGCAGTTTGGTTTTGGAGGGGTTCTACGAGCAGTACTTC.

This sequence joins TRBV30 and TRBJ1-2, with D possibly matching TRBD1 (5 bases). The V end lost 0 bases, the J end lost 3 bases, and 11 bases lay between the germline ends. The germline CDR1 and CDR2 sequences are GTSNPN and SVGIG (reference sequence). This CDR3 comprises 14 residues. The CDR3 coding sequence is TGTGCCTGGAGTGTAAGGGCAGGGCACTATGGCTACACCTTC. This sequence encodes CAWSVRAGHYGYTF.

This clone appeared a few times. The chain recombines TRBV5-4 with TRBJ2-3; TRBD2 agrees at 14 bases. Per germline, CDR1 SGHNT and CDR2 YYREEE (reference sequence). V was pared by 2 bases and J by 4 bases, with 3 bases of the junction left unmatched. The CDR3 totals 16 residues. The DNA of the CDR3 is TGTGCCAGCAGCTTCGGACTAGCGGGAGGAGCAGATACGCAGTATTTT. Translating it yields CASSFGLAGGADTQYF.

V gene TRBV5-1 combines with J gene TRBJ1-4; D gene unclear. V lost 3 bases and J lost 0, with 6 bases in between. There are 14 residues in the CDR3. Per germline, CDR1 SGHRS and CDR2 YFSETQ. The CDR3 reads CASSSTATNEKLFF. For the CDR3, the DNA is TGCGCCAGCAGCTCGACTGCAACTAATGAAAAACTGTTTTTT.

The CDR3 spells CASRPGSVGNSPLHF. The DNA of the CDR3 is TGTGCCAGCAGACCGGGATCGGTTGGTAATTCACCCCTCCACTTT. This chain connects TRBV2 to TRBJ1-6; unclear D gene. Germline loops: CDR1 SNHLY, CDR2 FYNNEI. CDR3 length: 15 amino acids. The ends were cut back, 6 bases at V and 6 bases at J, with 15 bases in the middle.

The chain links TRBV29-1 to TRBJ1-2; tentatively, D is TRBD1 (6 bases). The CDR3 consists of 11 residues. Germline V gene data show CDR1 as SQVTM and CDR2 as ANQGSEA. The germline V and J ends were trimmed by 6 bases and 6 bases, with 11 bases remaining between them. In DNA form, the CDR3 reads TGCAGCGTCAGGGGTATGGATGGCTACACCTTC. Residues: CSVRGMDGYTF.

V gene TRBV3-1 (or the pseudogene TRBV3-2) combines with J gene TRBJ1-1; a possible D gene is TRBD1 (5 bases). CDR1 LGHDT and CDR2 YNNKEL come from the germline V gene (reference sequence). The CDR3 spans 14 residues. Trimming left V 4 bases short and J 4 bases short, with 13 bases between. In DNA, the CDR3 is TGTGCCAGCAGCCTATCCGGGAGGGGCACTGAAGCTTTCTTT. Encoded protein: CASSLSGRGTEAFF.

This chain uses TRBV10-3 with TRBJ1-2; the D is unclear. Trimming stripped 6 bases from V and 8 bases from J, with 10 bases between. From germline, CDR1 is ENHRY and CDR2 SYGVKD. This CDR3 contains 11 residues. CDR3 DNA sequence: TGTGCCATCAGGGCGTCGGGGGGCTACACCTTC. Translated, it gives CAIRASGGYTF.

The genes are TRBV29-1 and TRBJ1-1; D is possibly TRBD1 (6 bases). The CDR3 sequence is 20 residues long. Trimming stripped 1 base from V and 1 base from J, with 28 bases between. The germline CDR1 and CDR2 sequences are SQVTM and ANQGSEA. The CDR3 nucleotides read TGCAGCGTTGAAGTATATGTGGACAGACCCTCAAACTTCCCGAACACTGAAGCTTTCTTT. Its translation: CSVEVYVDRPSNFPNTEAFF. Full variable domain (remainder filled in from reference TRBV29-1 and TRBJ1-1): SAVISQKPSRDICQRGTSLTIQCQVDSQVTMMFWYRQQPGQSLTLIATANQGSEATYESGFVIDKFPISRPNLTFSTLTVSNMSPEDSSIYLCSVEVYVDRPSNFPNTEAFFGQGTRLTVV.

The rearrangement links TRBV6-5 to TRBJ1-4, with D possibly being TRBD1 (5 bases). V was cut by 5 bases and J by 10 bases, with 14 bases left in between. CDR3 length: 13 residues. The germline V gene encodes CDR1 MNHEY and CDR2 SVGAGI. The CDR3 nucleotides are TGTGCCAGCAGTCCCCGGCAGGGATCAAAACTGTTTTTT. Translating it yields CASSPRQGSKLFF.

The chain combines TRBV28 with TRBJ2-2; D ambiguous. Germline assignment: CDR1 MDHEN and CDR2 SYDVKM. Deletions cut 10 bases from V and 7 bases from J, with 10 bases between. This CDR3 region has 11 residues. This chain's CDR3 is CANPPGGELFF. The CDR3, as DNA: TGTGCCAACCCCCCCGGCGGGGAGCTGTTTTTT. Supplemented by reference TRBV28 and TRBJ2-2, the full variable domain reads DVKVTQSSRYLVKRTGEKVFLECVQDMDHENMFWYRQDPGLGLRLIYFSYDVKMKEKGDIPEGYSVSREKKERFSLILESASTNQTSMYLCANPPGGELFFGEGSRLTVL.

CDR3 nucleotide sequence: TGTGCCAGCAGCATCAGGGGTAGTGATACGCAGTATTTT. As protein: CASSIRGSDTQYF. The chain combines TRBV11-3 with TRBJ2-3; the D gene is possibly TRBD1 (6 bases). Between the trimmed V and J ends, which lost 5 bases and 6 bases, there was a span of 12 bases. The CDR3 is made up of 13 amino acids. CDR1 and CDR2 from the germline V gene are SGHNT and YENEEA.

The V and J genes are TRBV7-9 and TRBJ2-5, with no clear D. V shed 4 bases and J shed 1 base, with 13 bases lying between them. This CDR3 comprises 15 residues. Germline CDR1 reads SEHNR; CDR2 reads FQNEAQ (reference sequence). CDR3 DNA sequence: TGTGCCAGCAGCTCCGAGGAACTGATCCAAGAGACCCAGTACTTC. Its protein product is CASSSEELIQETQYF.

V and J are TRBV5-3 and TRBJ2-1; 10 nucleotides match TRBD2. TRBV5-3 is recorded as an ORF, its role being uncertain. This CDR3 is 17 amino acids long. V was pared by 0 bases and J by 4 bases, with 7 bases of the junction left unmatched. CDR3 residues: CARSLDASGGLYNEQFF. The CDR3 DNA sequence: TGTGCCAGAAGCTTGGACGCTAGCGGGGGACTATACAATGAGCAGTTCTTC.

The V and J genes are TRBV6-1 and TRBJ1-4; possible D gene TRBD1, 5 bases. Per germline, CDR1 MNHNS and CDR2 SASEGT. V lost 4 bases and J lost 4, with 16 bases in between. CDR3 length: 16 residues. The CDR3 bases are TGTGCCAGCAGTGGAAAGGGGCGGACCTATAATGAAAAACTGTTTTTT. It is translated as CASSGKGRTYNEKLFF.